This T cell receptor (beta chain) was sequenced for a study of cytomegalovirus exposure and HLA in healthy donors. The trim removed 6 bases at V and 0 bases at J, leaving 4 bases unmatched. The germline gives CDR1 SGHTA, CDR2 FQGTGA. This CDR3 spans 15 amino acids. Whole-study findings and limits: The study put about 180 TCR beta chains on its list as cytomegalovirus-associated. There were some V segments, including TRBV6-2 and TRBV6-3, excluded as indistinguishable.

A remark on this clone: Its antigen is unidentified.

Donors in the study were healthy people who gave bone marrow. Researchers ran the PCR with 60 Vbeta and 13 Jbeta primers. TCRdb's table, derived via immunoSEQ multiplex PCR, lists solely in-frame clones and lacks some. The table lists around 90,000 clones, 82% of them singletons. The sequenced material came from PBMCs. This receptor was taken from a man over 45 in good health and CMV-seronegative. This chain connects TRBV7-3 to TRBJ2-3; 9 nucleotides line up with TRBD2. CDR3 nucleotides: TGTGCCAGCAGAGCAACTAGCGGGAGCACAGATACGCAGTATTTT. Translated: CASRATSGSTDTQYF.